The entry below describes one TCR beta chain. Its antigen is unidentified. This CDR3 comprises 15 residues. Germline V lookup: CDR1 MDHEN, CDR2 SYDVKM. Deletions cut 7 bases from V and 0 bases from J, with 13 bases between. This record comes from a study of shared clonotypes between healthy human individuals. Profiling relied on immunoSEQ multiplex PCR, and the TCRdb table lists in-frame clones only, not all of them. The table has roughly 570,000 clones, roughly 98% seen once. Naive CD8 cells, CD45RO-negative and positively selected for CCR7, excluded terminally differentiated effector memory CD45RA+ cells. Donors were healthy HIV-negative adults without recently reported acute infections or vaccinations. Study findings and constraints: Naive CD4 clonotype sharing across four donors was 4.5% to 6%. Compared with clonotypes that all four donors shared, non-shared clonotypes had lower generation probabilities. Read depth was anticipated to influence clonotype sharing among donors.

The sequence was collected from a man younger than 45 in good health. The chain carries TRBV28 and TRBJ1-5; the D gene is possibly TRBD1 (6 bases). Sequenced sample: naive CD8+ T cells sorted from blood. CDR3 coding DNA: TGTGCCAGCATAAGGACAGATCATAGCAATCAGCCCCAGCATTTT. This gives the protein CASIRTDHSNQPQHF.